This entry describes one TCR beta chain. This record belongs to a study of PD-L1 blockade in urothelial cancer. Using immunoSEQ multiplex PCR, the repertoire was profiled, and TCRdb retains in-frame clones only, with some absent. The sample has about 74,000 clones, about 85% seen once. The CDR3 spans 16 residues. Germline V gene data show CDR1 as LNHDA and CDR2 as SQIVND (reference sequence). V was clipped by 8 bases and J by 1 base, with 18 bases between them. This clonotype originated in a man aged 70 or older with urothelial cancer. The rearrangement links TRBV19 to TRBJ1-5; a weak D match, TRBD1 (6 bases). This specimen was PBMCs, taken around atezolizumab (anti-PD-L1) treatment. For the CDR3, the DNA is TGTGCCAGTGGGACAATGACGAGGGGAAGCAATCAGCCCCAGCATTTT. Translated: CASGTMTRGSNQPQHF. The full variable domain, its missing parts supplied by reference TRBV19 and TRBJ1-5, is DGGITQSPKYLFRKEGQNVTLSCEQNLNHDAMYWYRQDPGQGLRLIYYSQIVNDFQKGDIAEGYSVSREKKESFPLTVTSAQKNPTAFYLCASGTMTRGSNQPQHFGDGTRLSIL.